What follows are 22 T cell receptor beta chains derived from one specimen sequenced in a study of blood T cell repertoires in COVID-19. Assay used: immunoSEQ multiplex PCR; TCRdb lists only in-frame clones, some missing. The table shows 150,000 to 200,000 clones, with around 89% occurring only once. The sequencing sample was made of peripheral blood. Receptors were obtained from a man between 60 and 70 years old with acute or convalescent COVID-19.

This clone has a single count. The J gene is TRBJ2-2, the V gene TRBV18; D gene unclear. The CDR3 runs 15 residues. The ends were cut back, 0 bases at V and 1 base at J, with 6 bases in the middle. The germline gives CDR1 KGHSH, CDR2 LQKENI. The CDR3: CASSPPSRNTGELFF. For the CDR3, the DNA is TGTGCCAGCTCACCACCGTCCAGGAACACCGGGGAGCTGTTTTTT.

J is TRBJ2-7 and V is TRBV21-1; TRBD2 is taken as the D call from the table, unchecked against the DNA. TRBV21-1 represents a pseudogene. The CDR3 is 13 amino acids. The CDR3 sequence is CASSRDPYYEQYV. DNA for the CDR3: TGTGCCAGCAGCCGGGATCCATACTACGAGCAGTACGTC.

The genes are TRBV15 and TRBJ2-4; the D gene is possibly TRBD2 (6 bases). The CDR3 totals 16 residues. Germline-derived CDR1 and CDR2 are LNHNV and YYDKDF (reference sequence). The V end was cut by 1 base, the J end by 8 bases, with 18 bases between. DNA for the CDR3: TGTGCCACCAGCAGAGGGTCTGGTGGGGAGGTGGACATTCAGTACTTC. The encoded protein is CATSRGSGGEVDIQYF.

This clone was observed once. The CDR3 protein is CSGGDREAFF. CDR3 DNA: TGCAGCGGGGGGGACAGAGAAGCTTTCTTT. The chain employs TRBV29-1 and TRBJ1-1; 7 bases are shared with TRBD1. V shed 7 bases and J 8 bases; nucleotides not matched to a gene: 4. The germline V gene has CDR1 SQVTM and CDR2 ANQGSEA. CDR3 length: 10 amino acids.

This clone was recorded only once. The rearrangement links TRBV7-9 to TRBJ2-2; D is possibly TRBD1 (5 bases). The V end was cut by 6 bases, the J end by 2 bases, with 10 bases between. Germline CDR1 is SEHNR and CDR2 is FQNEAQ (reference sequence). CDR3 length: 14 residues. In DNA, the CDR3 is TGTGCCAGCAGTCCCGACAGAAACACCGGGGAGCTGTTTTTT. Protein sequence: CASSPDRNTGELFF.

This clone showed up just a few times. The chain recombines TRBV11-2 with TRBJ2-2; D remains unclear. Trimming removed 4 bases from V and 7 bases from J, with 4 bases in between. The CDR3 covers 11 residues. From germline, CDR1 is SGHAT and CDR2 FQNNGV. The chain's CDR3 is CASSSLGELFF. The CDR3 DNA follows: TGTGCCAGCAGCTCCCTCGGGGAGCTGTTTTTT.

The chain employs TRBV30 and TRBJ1-4; 10 bases map to TRBD1. The CDR3 spans 14 residues. V lost 2 bases and J lost 5; bases outside the gene matches: 2. Germline values: CDR1 GTSNPN, CDR2 SVGIG (reference sequence). The CDR3 reads CAWSRDRGNEKLFF. The CDR3 nucleotides read TGTGCCTGGAGTAGGGACAGGGGAAATGAAAAACTGTTTTTT. Full variable domain (missing parts from reference TRBV30 and TRBJ1-4): SQTIHQWPATLVQPVGSPLSLECTVEGTSNPNLYWYRQAAGRGLQLLFYSVGIGQISSEVPQNLSASRPQDRQFILSSKKLLLSDSGFYLCAWSRDRGNEKLFFGSGTQLSVL.

Worth noting for this clone: The sample contains more than one DNA sequence encoding this CDR3. This chain links TRBV12-3 or TRBV12-4 with TRBJ1-2, with unresolved D. This CDR3 is 10 amino acids long. Trimming pared 6 bases from V and 5 bases from J, leaving 4 bases between. The CDR3 protein is CASSRYGYTF. In nucleotides, the CDR3 is TGTGCCAGCAGCCGTTATGGCTACACCTTC.

With respect to this clone: Other DNA sequences within the sample encode an identical CDR3. The V and J genes are TRBV18 and TRBJ2-2; 8 bases agree with TRBD1. Germline lookup yields CDR1 KGHSH and CDR2 LQKENI. The CDR3 extends over 15 amino acids. The J segment lost 4 bases and the V segment lost 3 bases, leaving 4 bases of the junction unmatched. The DNA of the CDR3 is TGTGCCAGCTCACCGAGGACAGGGCCCACCGGGGAGCTGTTTTTT. It yields the protein CASSPRTGPTGELFF.

The genes are TRBV18 and TRBJ1-2; 12 nucleotides agree with TRBD1. The junction had 5 bases not matched to a gene; V was cut back by 8 bases and J by 7 bases. The CDR3 spans 13 residues. From germline, CDR1 is KGHSH and CDR2 LQKENI. In DNA, the CDR3 is TGTGCCAGCGGGGGACAGGGGGCGACTGGCTACACCTTC. Encoded protein: CASGGQGATGYTF.

This clone was found a few times. This chain joins TRBV29-1 and TRBJ2-7, with 8 bases lining up with TRBD1. V trimming: 5 bases; J trimming: 5 bases; junction bases outside the gene matches: 2. Germline CDR1 reads SQVTM; CDR2 reads ANQGSEA. This CDR3 is built from 11 residues. The CDR3 region is CSVLTGDEQYF. CDR3 nucleotides: TGCAGCGTTCTGACAGGGGACGAGCAGTACTTC.

The chain is built from TRBV5-6 and TRBJ2-6; a possible D gene is TRBD2 (5 bases). The CDR3 loop spans 19 amino acids. CDR1 and CDR2 (germline): SGHDT, YYEEEE. Between the trimmed V and J ends, which lost 0 bases and 2 bases, there was a span of 18 bases. The CDR3 sequence: CASSLAGGIEGAGANVLTF. The CDR3 DNA reads as TGTGCCAGCAGCTTGGCCGGAGGTATTGAGGGTGCTGGGGCCAACGTCCTGACTTTC.

The J gene is TRBJ2-5, the V gene TRBV24-1; 12 bases are shared with TRBD1. Germline-derived CDR1 and CDR2 are KGHDR and SFDVKD. The CDR3 contains 20 residues. The V gene end was trimmed by 6 bases and the J gene end by 6 bases; junction bases not matched to a gene: 22. The CDR3 loop is CATSHSPGQGARGAVKTQYF. CDR3 in DNA: TGTGCCACCAGTCACTCCCCGGGACAGGGGGCGCGGGGCGCGGTTAAGACCCAGTACTTC.

The chain employs TRBV12-5 and TRBJ2-2, with D tentatively TRBD1 (6 bases). Trimming took off 3 bases at V and 4 bases at J, with 12 bases between the two ends. This CDR3 comprises 15 residues. Germline CDR1 is LGHNT and CDR2 is FRNRAP. CDR3 region: CASGFIRGGTGELFF. As DNA, the CDR3 is TGTGCTAGTGGTTTTATCAGGGGTGGCACCGGGGAGCTGTTTTTT.

The chain links TRBV27 to TRBJ1-5; TRBD1 is a possible D gene (5 bases). Trimming pared 6 bases from V and 2 bases from J, leaving 29 bases between. CDR1 and CDR2 (germline): MNHEY, SMNVEV (reference sequence). This CDR3 spans 20 amino acids. CDR3 bases: TGTGCCAGCAGGGGGCCGAGAAACAGGAATCAGGGTGGAGGCAATCAGCCCCAGCATTTT. As protein: CASRGPRNRNQGGGNQPQHF.

The V gene is TRBV5-1, the J gene TRBJ2-2, with TRBD1 matching over 7 bases. Trimming took 1 base from V and 0 from J; bases not matched to a gene: 9. This CDR3 region has 18 residues. Germline CDR1 is SGHRS and CDR2 is YFSETQ. CDR3 in amino acids: CASSLTPGTATNTGELFF. In DNA, the CDR3 is TGCGCCAGCAGCTTGACCCCCGGGACAGCAACGAACACCGGGGAGCTGTTTTTT.

The V gene is TRBV24-1, the J gene TRBJ2-7; D possibly corresponds to TRBD2 (5 bases). The CDR3 length is 15 residues. Germline V gene lookup returns CDR1 KGHDR and CDR2 SFDVKD. Trimming shortened V by 2 bases and J by 2 bases, and 12 bases separated the two germline ends. CDR3 bases: TGTGCCACCAGTGATTCCTGGACTGCGCCCTACGAGCAGTACTTC. It specifies CATSDSWTAPYEQYF.

V and J are TRBV29-1 and TRBJ2-3; weak D call: TRBD2 (7 bases). Germline values: CDR1 SQVTM, CDR2 ANQGSEA. The CDR3 runs 14 residues. V lost 4 bases to trimming and J lost 4 bases, with 15 bases between them. The CDR3 sequence: CSVVAGAPPDTQYF. The CDR3 region has the DNA TGCAGCGTTGTGGCGGGGGCCCCCCCAGATACGCAGTATTTT.

The V call is TRBV19, the J call TRBJ2-5; 11 bases match TRBD1. The CDR3 runs 17 residues. The germline V gene has CDR1 LNHDA and CDR2 SQIVND (reference sequence). Trimming cost V 1 base and J 2 bases; bases outside gene matches: 6. CDR3 sequence reads: CASSIVGGTGGQETQYF. The CDR3 DNA reads TGTGCCAGTAGTATAGTGGGAGGGACAGGGGGGCAAGAGACCCAGTACTTC.

This clone was counted ten times or more. The chain couples TRBV6-1 to TRBJ2-1, with 8 bases fitting TRBD2. Germline lookup yields CDR1 MNHNS and CDR2 SASEGT. The CDR3 runs to 15 residues. The J segment lost 5 bases and the V segment lost 0 bases, leaving 3 bases of the junction unmatched. CDR3 sequence reads: CASSEAAGAHNEQFF. CDR3 nucleotides: TGTGCCAGCAGTGAAGCAGCGGGGGCCCACAATGAGCAGTTCTTC.

The J gene is TRBJ1-6, the V gene TRBV28; the match to TRBD1 covers 8 bases. Germline V CDR1 and CDR2: MDHEN, SYDVKM. V lost 6 bases to trimming and J lost 8 bases; unmatched junction nucleotides: 6. The CDR3 runs to 14 residues. This chain's CDR3 is CASSIGQGHSPLHF. CDR3 DNA: TGTGCCAGCAGCATAGGACAGGGACATTCACCCCTCCACTTT.

This chain links TRBV9 with TRBJ1-2; 9 bases line up with TRBD1. CDR1 is SGDLS and CDR2 is YYNGEE in the germline V gene. J lost 8 bases, V lost 0 bases, and 5 bases had no gene match. CDR3 length: 14 amino acids. As DNA, the CDR3 is TGTGCCAGCAGCGTAGAGGGACAGGGCTTAGGCTACACCTTC. It specifies CASSVEGQGLGYTF.